This is a list of T cell receptor beta chains from one sample in a study of T cells in localized non-small cell lung cancer. Clones were read by immunoSEQ multiplex PCR, and TCRdb kept only the in-frame ones, dropping some. The data contain tens of thousands of clones, around nine tenths of them singletons. Specimen: peripheral blood, collected before any cancer treatment. The receptors come from an older female donor with stage I lung adenocarcinoma. Both conserved end residues are part of each CDR3. The order of the fields is V gene, D gene, J gene, clone size, CDR3 protein, CDR3 DNA. The D gene is left open where the match is weak. Clone size is given for some rows only: seen once, a few or many times, or a class if the clone is expanded.

>TRBV7-6|TRBD1|TRBJ2-7|-
CASSLVLTGSDYEQYF
TGTGCCAGCAGCTTAGTCCTGACAGGGTCGGACTACGAGCAGTACTTC
>TRBV5-1|TRBD1|TRBJ2-1|-
CASSPLGTGGQGEQFF
TGCGCCAGCAGCCCACTTGGGACAGGGGGCCAGGGTGAGCAGTTCTTC
>TRBV15|-|TRBJ1-6|-
CATSREASPLHF
TGTGCCACCAGCAGAGAAGCATCACCCCTCCACTTT
>TRBV19|TRBD1|TRBJ1-2|-
CASSMDRVGSNYGYTF
TGTGCCAGTAGTATGGACAGGGTGGGGTCTAACTATGGCTACACCTTC
>TRBV6-1|TRBD2|TRBJ2-5|-
CASRRGVRETQYF
TGTGCCAGCAGACGGGGGGTTAGGGAGACCCAGTACTTC
>TRBV7-6|-|TRBJ1-2|-
CASSLGDRELSDDGYTF
TGTGCCAGCAGCTTAGGTGACCGCGAGCTATCTGACGATGGCTACACCTTC
>TRBV10-3|-|TRBJ2-5|once
CASGGGGWGETQYF
TGTGCCAGTGGTGGAGGGGGATGGGGAGAGACCCAGTACTTC
>TRBV7-3|-|TRBJ2-7|-
CASSSGRGTNEQYF
TGTGCCAGCAGCTCTGGTAGAGGGACAAACGAGCAGTACTTC
>TRBV28|-|TRBJ1-2|-
CAIRAQPNYGYTF
TGTGCCATCCGGGCGCAACCTAACTATGGCTACACCTTC
>TRBV6-5|-|TRBJ1-5|-
CASSVGPYGQPQHF
TGTGCCAGCAGTGTTGGGCCCTACGGACAGCCCCAGCATTTT
>TRBV5-1|TRBD1|TRBJ2-1|-
CASSPWGDRVHNEQFF
TGCGCCAGCAGCCCCTGGGGGGACAGGGTCCACAATGAGCAGTTCTTC
>TRBV19|-|TRBJ2-1|once
CASSIQLTPTLIGDEQFF
TGTGCCAGTAGTATCCAACTAACCCCGACCCTTATCGGCGATGAGCAGTTCTTC
>TRBV6-1|-|TRBJ1-1|-
CASSEAGRTEAFF
TGTGCCAGCAGTGAAGCGGGCAGGACTGAAGCTTTCTTT
>TRBV10-2|-|TRBJ1-4|-
CASSEKAATNEKLFF
TGCGCCAGCAGTGAGAAGGCAGCAACTAATGAAAAACTGTTTTTT
>TRBV4-1|TRBD1|TRBJ1-5|-
CASSQDVFGTGVAGNQPQHF
TGCGCCAGCAGCCAAGATGTTTTCGGGACAGGGGTCGCGGGCAATCAGCCCCAGCATTTT
>TRBV7-2|-|TRBJ1-1|-
CASSLYMSHFNTEAFF
TGTGCCAGCAGCTTATACATGAGCCACTTTAACACTGAAGCTTTCTTT
>TRBV6-5|-|TRBJ2-1|-
CASSYGGWNEQFF
TGTGCCAGCAGTTACGGTGGTTGGAATGAGCAGTTCTTC
>TRBV5-6|-|TRBJ1-6|-
CASSSGNSPLHF
TGTGCCAGCAGCTCGGGGAATTCACCCCTCCACTTT
>TRBV11-2|TRBD2|TRBJ2-3|-
CASSLGLAESTDTQYF
TGTGCCAGCAGCTTAGGGCTAGCGGAAAGCACAGATACGCAGTATTTT
>TRBV19|TRBD1|TRBJ1-2|-
CASTPGGGGPGYTF
TGTGCCAGTACCCCCGGCGGAGGGGGCCCTGGCTACACCTTC
>TRBV5-1|-|TRBJ2-3|-
CASSYDRRAVDTQYF
TGCGCCAGCAGCTACGACCGAAGGGCCGTGGATACGCAGTATTTT
>TRBV7-6|-|TRBJ1-2|-
CASSLEPGFNYGYTF
TGTGCCAGCAGCTTAGAGCCAGGGTTTAACTATGGCTACACCTTC
>TRBV6-5|-|TRBJ2-7|-
CASSRTGSEQHF
TGTGCCAGCAGTCGCACAGGGAGCGAGCAGCACTTC
>TRBV5-1|-|TRBJ2-2|-
CASSPPGTGELFF
TGCGCCAGCAGCCCACCCGGCACCGGGGAGCTGTTTTTT
>TRBV6-6|-|TRBJ2-7|-
CASRRESSYEQYF
TGTGCCAGCAGGAGAGAGAGCTCCTACGAGCAGTACTTC
>TRBV4-2|-|TRBJ2-6|-
CASSQAAGSGANVLTF
TGTGCCAGCAGCCAAGCCGCAGGGTCTGGGGCCAACGTCCTGACTTTC
>TRBV27|TRBD2|TRBJ2-5|-
CASRPWGGQETQYF
TGTGCCAGCAGACCCTGGGGGGGCCAAGAGACCCAGTACTTC
>TRBV4-1|TRBD1|TRBJ2-7|-
CASSARDRSYEQYF
TGCGCCAGCAGCGCCAGGGACAGATCCTACGAGCAGTACTTC
>TRBV7-8|TRBD1|TRBJ1-1|-
CASSPKDRVYTEAFF
TGTGCCAGCAGCCCGAAGGACAGGGTGTACACTGAAGCTTTCTTT